Below are 5 T cell receptor beta chains sequenced from a single sample in a study of CXCR3-negative and CXCR3-positive naive CD8 T cells. Study-wide results and limits: CXCR3-positive naive cells carried more hydrophobic TRB CDR3s than CXCR3-negative naive cells did.

UMI-labeled 5' RACE TRB cDNA libraries were prepared from the cells. TCRdb re-called the 5' RACE reads and shows each CDR3 protein once, DNA omitted. The table for this sample gives roughly 60,000 distinct CDR3 sequences. Their specific antigens are unknown. The material sequenced was naive CXCR3+ CD8+ T cells from blood. Subset specified: CD45RO-CCR7+CD27+CD95- naive CD8+ T cells expressing CXCR3 (TNR3+). Every receptor here comes from a human donor in good health. Some clones in this sample may be carry-over from other donors' samples.

This chain connects TRBV5-1 to TRBJ2-7; no DNA is available, so the TRBD1 call from TCRdb remains unchecked. Per germline, CDR1 SGHRS and CDR2 YFSETQ. CDR3 length: 13 amino acids. CDR3 amino acids: CASSSYREDEQYF.

This chain joins TRBV12-3 or TRBV12-4 and TRBJ1-5. The CDR3 totals 14 residues. The CDR3 loop is CASSLAASNQPQHF.

Considering frequency, this clonotype is medium-sized. The V call is TRBV29-1, the J call TRBJ2-5; TCRdb indicates TRBD2, and absent DNA this call remains unverified. CDR1 SQVTM and CDR2 ANQGSEA come from the germline V gene. The CDR3 has 12 residues. The CDR3 here is CSVEGLEETQYF.

V and J are TRBV4-3 and TRBJ1-3; TCRdb's assignment of TRBD1 cannot be checked, as there is no DNA. The germline V gene encodes CDR1 LGHNA and CDR2 YSLEER. The CDR3 contains 16 residues. The CDR3 protein is CASSQDWGDPGNTIYF.

The chain employs TRBV4-3 and TRBJ2-1; lacking DNA, the TRBD1 call made by TCRdb goes unchecked. The CDR3 loop spans 16 amino acids. Germline values: CDR1 LGHNA, CDR2 YSLEER. The CDR3 sequence: CASSQDRGAIYNEQFF.